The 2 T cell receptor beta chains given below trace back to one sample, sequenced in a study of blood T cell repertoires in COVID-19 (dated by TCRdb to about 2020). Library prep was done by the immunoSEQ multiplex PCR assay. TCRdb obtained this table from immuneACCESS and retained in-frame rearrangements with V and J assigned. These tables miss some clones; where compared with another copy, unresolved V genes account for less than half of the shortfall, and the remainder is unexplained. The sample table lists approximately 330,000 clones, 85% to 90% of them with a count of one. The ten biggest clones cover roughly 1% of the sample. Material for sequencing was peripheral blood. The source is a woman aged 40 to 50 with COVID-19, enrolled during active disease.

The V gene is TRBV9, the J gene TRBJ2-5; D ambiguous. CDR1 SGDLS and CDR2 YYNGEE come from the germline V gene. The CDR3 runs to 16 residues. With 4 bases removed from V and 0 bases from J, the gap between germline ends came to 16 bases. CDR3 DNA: TGTGCCAGCAGCCCCTCCGAGCGACCGTACCAAGAGACCCAGTACTTC. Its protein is CASSPSERPYQETQYF.

Here the CDR3 reads CASSRRQGVYEQYF. The CDR3 DNA reads as TGTGCCAGCAGTCGTCGACAGGGAGTCTACGAGCAGTACTTC. The chain has TRBV6-5 and TRBJ2-7; 7 nucleotides line up with TRBD1. The CDR3 spans 14 residues. The J segment lost 3 bases and the V segment lost 5 bases, leaving 7 bases of the junction unmatched. Germline V gene lookup returns CDR1 MNHEY and CDR2 SVGAGI.